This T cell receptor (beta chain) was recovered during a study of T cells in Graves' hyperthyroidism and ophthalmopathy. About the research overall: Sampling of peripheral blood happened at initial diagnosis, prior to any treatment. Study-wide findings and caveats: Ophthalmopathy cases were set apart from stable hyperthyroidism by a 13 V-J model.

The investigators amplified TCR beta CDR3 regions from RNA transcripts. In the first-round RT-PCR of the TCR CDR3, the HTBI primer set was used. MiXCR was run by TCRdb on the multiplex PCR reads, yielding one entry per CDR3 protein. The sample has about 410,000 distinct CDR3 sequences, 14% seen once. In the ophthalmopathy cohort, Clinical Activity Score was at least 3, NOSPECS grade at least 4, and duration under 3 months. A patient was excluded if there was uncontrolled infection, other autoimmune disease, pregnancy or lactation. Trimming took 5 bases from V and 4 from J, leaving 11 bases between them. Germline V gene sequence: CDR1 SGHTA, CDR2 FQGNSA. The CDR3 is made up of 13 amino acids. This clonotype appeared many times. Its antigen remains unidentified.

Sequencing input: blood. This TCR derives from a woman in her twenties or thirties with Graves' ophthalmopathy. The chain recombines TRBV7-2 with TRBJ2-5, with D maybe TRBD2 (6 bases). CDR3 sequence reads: CASSGGTPETQYF. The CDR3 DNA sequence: TGTGCCAGCAGCGGGGGGACCCCAGAGACCCAGTACTTC.